This T cell receptor beta chain was identified during a study of Graves' ophthalmopathy and Graves' hyperthyroidism. This clonotype was counted at least ten times. None of the included patients had other autoimmune diseases, uncontrolled infections, pregnancy or lactation, as these led to exclusion. PBMCs were obtained from roughly 9 ml of fresh peripheral blood. Germline loops: CDR1 DFQATT, CDR2 SNEGSKA (reference sequence). This CDR3 has 14 residues. V lost 5 bases and J 6 bases, leaving 20 bases between the germline ends. Amplified material comprised TCR beta CDR3 regions derived from RNA transcripts. Second-round multiplex PCR came after first-round RT-PCR with HTBI primers. TCRdb re-called the multiplex PCR reads with MiXCR, one entry per CDR3 protein. The table records hundreds of thousands of distinct CDR3 sequences, roughly 41% of them present only once.

The clonotype comes from an adult man with Graves' ophthalmopathy. The gene calls are TRBV20-1 and TRBJ2-7; D possibly uses TRBD1 or TRBD2 (5 bases each). Material: peripheral blood. This CDR3 is CSASNPGPTREQYF. DNA for the CDR3: TGCAGTGCTTCGAACCCGGGACCCACGCGCGAGCAGTACTTC.